This TCR beta chain is drawn from a study of early T cells in non-severe SARS-CoV-2 infection. TCRdb re-called the 5' RACE reads with MiXCR, one entry per CDR3 protein. The sample carries tens of thousands of distinct CDR3 sequences, approximately 4.1% recorded once. V was clipped by 0 bases and J by 8 bases, with 11 bases between them. CDR1 is SEHNR and CDR2 is FQNEAQ in the germline V gene (reference sequence). The CDR3 has 14 amino acids. This clonotype was counted only a few times. The receptor's source is an adult who was a healthcare worker with PCR-confirmed SARS-CoV-2 infection or an uninfected control (not recorded which). The J gene is TRBJ2-1, the V gene TRBV7-9, with D possibly being TRBD2 (5 bases). The sample taken for sequencing was whole blood. The chain's CDR3 is CASSLAASQYEQFF. CDR3 DNA: TGTGCCAGCAGCTTAGCGGCTAGCCAATATGAGCAGTTCTTC.